This T cell receptor beta chain derives from a study of cytomegalovirus exposure and HLA in healthy donors. Findings and caveats of the study: Earlier findings revealed that most TCR beta V segments proved productive either about 87% or about 30% of the time. When analyzed later, a missense DCLRE1C variant was found to be linked to TCR beta V- and J-gene trimming.

With regard to this clone: No antigen is known for it.

CDR3 length: 17 amino acids. V dropped 0 bases and J dropped 4 bases, with 15 bases sitting between them. Germline loops: CDR1 LGHNA, CDR2 YNFKEQ. PCR involved 60 Vbeta and 13 Jbeta primers. Assay: immunoSEQ multiplex PCR; the TCRdb copy retains only in-frame clones and omits some. The sample comprises some 130,000 clones, 76% of which are singletons, and around 3.1% rests with the top ten. The source of this sequence is a middle-aged man in good health and CMV-seronegative. The source material was PBMCs. The chain is built from TRBV4-2 and TRBJ2-2, with a tentative D call TRBD1 (5 bases). CDR3 DNA: TGTGCCAGCAGCCAAGAGGGGCCACCTCGAACCACCGGGGAGCTGTTTTTT. It yields the protein CASSQEGPPRTTGELFF.